A single sample is the source of the 18 T cell receptor beta chains below, sequenced in a study of beta chain features in type 1 diabetes. All of the isolated RNA was reverse transcribed, so expressed TCRB transcripts were sequenced. Libraries were prepared by immunoSEQ multiplex PCR; TCRdb keeps only in-frame clonotypes and omits some of them. The table records fewer than 900,000 clones, roughly a sixth of them present only once. The sequencing input was naive CD4+ T cells from blood. All receptors come from a woman aged 18-29 years in good health.

This clone has only a few counts. The V gene is TRBV28, the J gene TRBJ1-5, with TRBD1 matching over 7 bases. V lost 5 bases, J lost 4 bases, and 8 bases stayed unmatched. The CDR3 is 15 residues long. Germline loops: CDR1 MDHEN, CDR2 SYDVKM. CDR3 amino acids: CASSRWDRANQPQHF. As DNA, the CDR3 is TGTGCCAGCAGTCGTTGGGACAGAGCTAATCAGCCCCAGCATTTT. The full variable domain, rest sourced from reference TRBV28 and TRBJ1-5, is DVKVTQSSRYLVKRTGEKVFLECVQDMDHENMFWYRQDPGLGLRLIYFSYDVKMKEKGDIPEGYSVSREKKERFSLILESASTNQTSMYLCASSRWDRANQPQHFGDGTRLSIL.

Regarding this clone: The junction departs from germline at one end; a sequencing error may be responsible. The same CDR3 can be traced to other DNA sequences in this sample. This chain uses TRBV15 with TRBJ2-5, with D tentatively TRBD1 (5 bases). The CDR3 is 15 residues long. Per the germline V gene, CDR1 is LNHNV and CDR2 is YYDKDF (reference sequence). CDR3 sequence reads: CATSRDPTAQETQYF. In DNA, the CDR3 is TGTGCCACCAGCAGAGACCCGACAGCTCAAGAGACTCAGTACTTC.

This clone was observed a few times. The chain is built from TRBV4-2 and TRBJ2-2; the D is unclear. CDR1 is LGHNA and CDR2 is YNFKEQ in the germline V gene. This CDR3 spans 18 amino acids. V was cut by 0 bases and J by 5 bases, with 19 bases left in between. CDR3 in amino acids: CASSQDTRLLKGTGELFF. The CDR3 DNA follows: TGTGCCAGCAGCCAAGATACGCGGCTCCTTAAGGGAACCGGGGAGCTGTTTTTT.

J is TRBJ2-7 and V is TRBV7-2; 9 nucleotides line up with TRBD1. The V segment lost 6 bases and the J segment 0 bases; nucleotides outside the gene matches: 12. The CDR3 runs 17 residues. In germline, CDR1 is SGHTA, CDR2 FQGNSA. The CDR3 loop reads CASSSGTGPLRSYEQYF. CDR3 in DNA: TGTGCCAGCAGTTCCGGGACAGGGCCTCTTCGCTCCTACGAGCAGTACTTC.

The chain is built from TRBV18 and TRBJ1-1; D gene unclear. Deletions cut 5 bases from V and 5 bases from J, with 15 bases between. This CDR3 region has 14 residues. From germline, CDR1 is KGHSH and CDR2 LQKENI. CDR3 residues: CASSTTIARTEAFF. The CDR3 DNA follows: TGTGCCAGCTCAACCACGATTGCGAGGACTGAAGCTTTCTTT.

Notes on this clone: Other DNA sequences of this sample code for an identical CDR3. The rearrangement links TRBV28 to TRBJ2-1, with a tentative D call TRBD1 (5 bases). V lost 2 bases and J lost 4, with 6 bases in between. The CDR3 extends over 13 amino acids. Germline loops: CDR1 MDHEN, CDR2 SYDVKM. CDR3 amino acids: CASSLDRYNEQFF. For the CDR3, the DNA is TGTGCCAGCAGTTTAGACAGATACAATGAGCAGTTCTTC.

In its sample, this clone was seen a few times. The chain employs TRBV18 and TRBJ2-7; weak D call: TRBD2 (6 bases). The germline V gene encodes CDR1 KGHSH and CDR2 LQKENI. Trimming took off 6 bases at V and 5 bases at J, with 14 bases between the two ends. The CDR3 runs 13 residues. The CDR3 coding sequence is TGTGCCAGCTCCCCGGCGCCGGGAGACGAGCAGTACTTC. Protein sequence: CASSPAPGDEQYF.

This clone has just a few counts. CDR3 in amino acids: CASSLRARDSYSYEQYF. In DNA, the CDR3 is TGTGCCAGCAGCTTACGGGCCCGAGACTCGTACTCCTACGAGCAGTACTTC. The J gene is TRBJ2-7, the V gene TRBV7-2; no clear D. The V gene lost 2 bases and the J gene lost 0 bases, with 17 bases spanning the gap. Germline CDR1 reads SGHTA; CDR2 reads FQGNSA. The CDR3 has 17 residues.

A few counts support this clone. This chain uses TRBV28 with TRBJ2-3, with TRBD2 matching over 8 bases. V dropped 4 bases and J dropped 7; count of bases not matched to a gene: 4. Germline V gene lookup returns CDR1 MDHEN and CDR2 SYDVKM. CDR3 length: 13 amino acids. CDR3 nucleotides: TGTGCCAGCAGTTCCCGGGAGGGCAATACGCAGTATTTT. The encoded protein is CASSSREGNTQYF. Complete variable domain (other parts from reference TRBV28 and TRBJ2-3): DVKVTQSSRYLVKRTGEKVFLECVQDMDHENMFWYRQDPGLGLRLIYFSYDVKMKEKGDIPEGYSVSREKKERFSLILESASTNQTSMYLCASSSREGNTQYFGPGTRLTVL.

There are a few counts of this clone. The chain has TRBV2 and TRBJ1-4; perhaps TRBD1 as D (5 bases). The germline V and J ends were trimmed by 6 bases and 8 bases, with 16 bases remaining between them. Germline CDR1 reads SNHLY; CDR2 reads FYNNEI. The CDR3 runs 14 residues. This CDR3 reads CASRATGTAEKLFF. DNA of the CDR3: TGTGCCAGCAGAGCCACCGGGACGGCGGAAAAACTGTTTTTT.

V usage is TRBV27 and J usage is TRBJ2-1, with D unresolved. V lost 6 bases, J lost 4 bases, and 10 bases lay in between. The CDR3 runs to 13 residues. Germline V lookup: CDR1 MNHEY, CDR2 SMNVEV (reference sequence). The CDR3 sequence: CASSSWRYNEQFF. CDR3 nucleotides: TGTGCCAGCAGCTCGTGGCGGTACAATGAGCAGTTCTTC.

V is TRBV19 and J is TRBJ2-1, with 9 bases aligning to TRBD2. Germline CDR1 reads LNHDA; CDR2 reads SQIVND (reference sequence). The V and J ends lost 4 bases and 3 bases, in that order; junction bases with no gene match: 10. The CDR3 is 17 amino acids. The CDR3 loop reads CASSRHSSGTLYNEQFF. DNA of the CDR3: TGTGCCAGTAGTAGGCATTCTAGCGGGACCCTCTACAATGAGCAGTTCTTC.

The gene calls are TRBV11-2 and TRBJ1-1; D possibly corresponds to TRBD1 (5 bases). V shed 3 bases and J shed 2 bases, with 10 bases lying between them. The CDR3 spans 14 residues. CDR1 SGHAT and CDR2 FQNNGV come from the germline V gene. The CDR3 loop reads CASSFGGTNTEAFF. The CDR3 DNA is TGTGCCAGCAGCTTCGGTGGGACCAACACTGAAGCTTTCTTT.

This clone was observed a handful of times. J is TRBJ2-7 and V is TRBV11-2; tentatively, D is TRBD2 (6 bases). Germline V gene sequence: CDR1 SGHAT, CDR2 FQNNGV. CDR3 length equals 14 residues. V was clipped by 6 bases and J by 3 bases, with 15 bases between them. The CDR3 spells CASRPSTRDYEQYF. CDR3 sequence (DNA): TGTGCCAGCAGACCGTCGACTAGGGACTACGAGCAGTACTTC.

This clone was found a few times. This sequence joins TRBV7-2 and TRBJ2-3; 7 nucleotides align to TRBD2. Germline values: CDR1 SGHTA, CDR2 FQGNSA. V was clipped by 6 bases and J by 5 bases; unmatched bases: 8. This CDR3 spans 14 amino acids. CDR3 residues: CASRPTSWEDTQYF. DNA for the CDR3: TGTGCCAGCAGGCCGACTAGCTGGGAAGATACGCAGTATTTT.

This clone was seen a handful of times. The genes are TRBV11-2 and TRBJ2-1; 10 bases are a match to TRBD2. This CDR3 has 15 amino acids. V was clipped by 1 base and J by 4 bases; unmatched bases: 1. CDR1 is SGHAT, CDR2 FQNNGV, per germline. This CDR3 reads CASSLVAGGYNEQFF. CDR3 nucleotides: TGTGCCAGCAGCTTAGTAGCGGGAGGTTACAATGAGCAGTTCTTC.

This chain joins TRBV6-5 and TRBJ1-2; 8 bases align to TRBD1. Losses at the gene ends were 6 bases for V and 2 bases for J; bases not matched to a gene: 8. This CDR3 has 15 residues. Germline-derived CDR1 and CDR2 are MNHEY and SVGAGI. The CDR3 reads CASSRPGQGNYGYTF. CDR3 DNA: TGTGCCAGCAGCAGACCCGGACAGGGCAACTATGGCTACACCTTC.

The chain is built from TRBV6-5 and TRBJ1-2; D is ambiguous. The CDR3 has 15 amino acids. With 2 bases removed from V and 4 bases from J, the gap between germline ends came to 14 bases. The V gene's germline CDR1 is MNHEY and CDR2 SVGAGI. The CDR3 reads CASSYITAGSYGYTF. The CDR3 DNA sequence: TGTGCCAGCAGTTACATAACTGCAGGTTCCTATGGCTACACCTTC.